The subject of this entry is one TCR beta chain. Its specificity is not known. Repertoires were generated with immunoSEQ multiplex PCR, while TCRdb's copy carries only in-frame clones and drops some. Of 140,000 to 150,000 clones in the sample, roughly 91% are singletons; the top ten hold 1.5% to 2%. V was cut by 0 bases and J by 3 bases, with 15 bases left in between. The CDR3 runs 16 residues. Germline V CDR1 and CDR2: MNHEY, SMNVEV (reference sequence). The sample comes from a study of T cell responses to AZD1222 COVID-19 vaccine. Findings and caveats of the study: Regions left unmutated in variants are reportedly the target of nearly half of spike-specific TCRs. Breadth and depth of Spike-specific TCRs rose after two AZD1222 doses. Clonal diversity may have been underestimated, and the donors were mostly white British, with more females than males. The study sampled repertoires only after the peak T cell response.

The rearrangement uses TRBV27 and TRBJ2-7, with D perhaps matching TRBD2 (5 bases). Sequences were derived from peripheral blood, sampled on day 0 of AZD1222 vaccination. The sequence came from an adult in good health. CDR3 bases: TGTGCCAGCAGTTTATCGATATTAGCGCCCAACTACGAGCAGTACTTC. It translates to CASSLSILAPNYEQYF.